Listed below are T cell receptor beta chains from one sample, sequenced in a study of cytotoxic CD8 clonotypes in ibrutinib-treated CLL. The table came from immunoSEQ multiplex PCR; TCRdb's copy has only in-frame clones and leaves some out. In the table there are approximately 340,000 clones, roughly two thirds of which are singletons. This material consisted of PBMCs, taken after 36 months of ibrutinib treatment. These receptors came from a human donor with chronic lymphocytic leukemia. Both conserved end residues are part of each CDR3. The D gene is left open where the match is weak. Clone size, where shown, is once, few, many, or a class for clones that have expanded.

cdr3_nt: TGTGCCAGCAGTGCGACAGGTTTCAACACCGGGGAGCTGTTTTTT
cdr3_aa: CASSATGFNTGELFF
v_call: TRBV6-4
j_call: TRBJ2-2
d_call: -
clone_size: -

cdr3_nt: TGTGCCAGTAGTATACGGGGACAGGGTTCCCACGAGCAGTACTTC
cdr3_aa: CASSIRGQGSHEQYF
v_call: TRBV19
j_call: TRBJ2-7
d_call: TRBD1
clone_size: -

cdr3_nt: TGTGCCAGTAGTAATCAACCCGGGTCATCCTACGAGCAGTACTTC
cdr3_aa: CASSNQPGSSYEQYF
v_call: TRBV19
j_call: TRBJ2-7
d_call: -
clone_size: -

cdr3_nt: TGTGCCAGCAGTTTGACAGGGGCTTTAGTTAATGAGCAGTTCTTC
cdr3_aa: CASSLTGALVNEQFF
v_call: TRBV2
j_call: TRBJ2-1
d_call: TRBD1
clone_size: -

cdr3_nt: TGCGCCAGCGGACAGGGAACAGACATTCAGTACTTC
cdr3_aa: CASGQGTDIQYF
v_call: TRBV5-1
j_call: TRBJ2-4
d_call: TRBD1
clone_size: -

cdr3_nt: TGTGCCAGCAGTTTAGGCCAACAAGAGACCCAGTACTTC
cdr3_aa: CASSLGQQETQYF
v_call: TRBV27
j_call: TRBJ2-5
d_call: -
clone_size: few

cdr3_nt: TGTGCCAGCAGTACCGAGGACAGGGGCAACTATGGCTACACCTTC
cdr3_aa: CASSTEDRGNYGYTF
v_call: TRBV6-5
j_call: TRBJ1-2
d_call: TRBD1
clone_size: -

cdr3_nt: TGTGCCAGCAGCTGGGGAACTAGCGGGAGGCATCGGGAGCAGTACTTC
cdr3_aa: CASSWGTSGRHREQYF
v_call: TRBV5-6
j_call: TRBJ2-7
d_call: TRBD2
clone_size: -

cdr3_nt: TGTGCCAGCAGCAAGAGGGTGCCAGGGGGAACTAATGAAAAACTGTTTTTT
cdr3_aa: CASSKRVPGGTNEKLFF
v_call: TRBV7-2
j_call: TRBJ1-4
d_call: TRBD1
clone_size: -

cdr3_nt: TGTGCCAGCAGCTTCTCGTCCACAGATACGCAGTATTTT
cdr3_aa: CASSFSSTDTQYF
v_call: TRBV7-7
j_call: TRBJ2-3
d_call: -
clone_size: -

cdr3_nt: TGCAGTGCTTACAGGGGTGGAGAGCAGTTCTTC
cdr3_aa: CSAYRGGEQFF
v_call: TRBV20-1
j_call: TRBJ2-1
d_call: TRBD1
clone_size: few

cdr3_nt: TGCGCCAGCAGCTTGGGTAGGACGCCTGGGGCCAACGTCCTGACTTTC
cdr3_aa: CASSLGRTPGANVLTF
v_call: TRBV5-1
j_call: TRBJ2-6
d_call: -
clone_size: -

cdr3_nt: TGCGCCAGCAGCTTGGATGTATTTTACGATGAGCAGTTCTTC
cdr3_aa: CASSLDVFYDEQFF
v_call: TRBV5-1
j_call: TRBJ2-1
d_call: -
clone_size: few

cdr3_nt: TGTGCCAGTAGTACTCAGGGAGCCGGGGAGCTGTTTTTT
cdr3_aa: CASSTQGAGELFF
v_call: TRBV19
j_call: TRBJ2-2
d_call: -
clone_size: few

cdr3_nt: TGTGCCAGCAGCGTACCATCACGGGATGGCTACACCTTC
cdr3_aa: CASSVPSRDGYTF
v_call: TRBV9
j_call: TRBJ1-2
d_call: -
clone_size: -